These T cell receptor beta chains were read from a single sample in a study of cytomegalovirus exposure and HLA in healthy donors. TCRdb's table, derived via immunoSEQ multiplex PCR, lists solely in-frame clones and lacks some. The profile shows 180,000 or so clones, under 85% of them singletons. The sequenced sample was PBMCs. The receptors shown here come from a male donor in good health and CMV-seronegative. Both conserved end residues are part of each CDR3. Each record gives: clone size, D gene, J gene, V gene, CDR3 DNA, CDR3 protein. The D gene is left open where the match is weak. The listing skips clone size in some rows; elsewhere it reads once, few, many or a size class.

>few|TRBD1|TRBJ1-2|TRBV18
TGTGCCAGCTCACCTTGGGACAGGGGCGCTGGCTACACCTTC
CASSPWDRGAGYTF
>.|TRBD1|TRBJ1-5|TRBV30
TGTGCCTGGAGTCAGGGGGACAGGCAGCCCCAGCATTTT
CAWSQGDRQPQHF
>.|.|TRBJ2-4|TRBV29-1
TGCAGCGTCTCCGGTGAGAACATTCAGTACTTC
CSVSGENIQYF
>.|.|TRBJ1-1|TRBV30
TGTGCCTGGAAACCGGGACACTTCACTGAAGCTTTCTTT
CAWKPGHFTEAFF
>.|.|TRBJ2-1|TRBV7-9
TGTGCCAGCAGCTTAAGACTCAGTGAGCAGTTCTTC
CASSLRLSEQFF
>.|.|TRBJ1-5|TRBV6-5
TGTGCCAGCAGGGAGTATAGCAATCAGCCCCAGCATTTT
CASREYSNQPQHF
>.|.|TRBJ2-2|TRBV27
TGTGCCAGCAGTTTATCCACAGTGTTAAGCGGGGAGCTGTTTTTT
CASSLSTVLSGELFF
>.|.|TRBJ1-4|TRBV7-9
TGTGCCAGCAGCTTAGATATTAGCCAAGTAAATGAAAAACTGTTTTTT
CASSLDISQVNEKLFF
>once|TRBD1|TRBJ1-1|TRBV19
TGTGCCAGTAGCCAATCAGGGGGAAGGGGCACTGAAGCTTTCTTT
CASSQSGGRGTEAFF
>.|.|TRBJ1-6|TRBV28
TGTGCCAGCAGTCGAGCCACAGGGCATAATTCACCCCTCCACTTT
CASSRATGHNSPLHF
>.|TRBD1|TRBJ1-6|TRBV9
TGTGCCAGCAGCGTAGAGGGGGCGAGTAATTCACCCCTCCACTTT
CASSVEGASNSPLHF
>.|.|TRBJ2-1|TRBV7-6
TGTGCCAGCAGCCGGGGAGCCGCCTTAAATGAGCAGTTCTTC
CASSRGAALNEQFF
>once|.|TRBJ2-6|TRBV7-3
TGTGCCAGCAGCTTAGGCGGGGCCAACGTCCTGACTTTC
CASSLGGANVLTF
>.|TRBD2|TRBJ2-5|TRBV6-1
TGTGCCAGCAGTGAGTACCTAGCGGGAGGCCGGGGCGAGACCCAGTACTTC
CASSEYLAGGRGETQYF
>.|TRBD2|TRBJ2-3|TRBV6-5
TGTGCCAGCAGTTACTCGGCTAGCGGACGCACAGATACGCAGTATTTT
CASSYSASGRTDTQYF
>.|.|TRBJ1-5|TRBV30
TGTGCCTGGAGTGTACAGGGCCCAACCCAGCATTTT
CAWSVQGPTQHF
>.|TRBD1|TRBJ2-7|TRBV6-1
TGTGCCAGCAGTGCCTCCCGGGACAGGACCTACGAGCAGTACTTC
CASSASRDRTYEQYF
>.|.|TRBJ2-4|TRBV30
TGTGCCTGGAGGTCCGTCGGAGCGAACATTCAGTACTTC
CAWRSVGANIQYF
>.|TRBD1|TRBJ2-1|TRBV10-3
TGTGCCATCAGGGGGACAGGGGGCGATGAGCAGTTCTTC
CAIRGTGGDEQFF
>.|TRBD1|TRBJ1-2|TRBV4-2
TGTGCCAGCAGCCAAGGGACAGGGGTCTATGGCTACACCTTC
CASSQGTGVYGYTF
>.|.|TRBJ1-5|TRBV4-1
TGCGCCAGCAGCCAAGCGACAGGCTCTTGGCCCCAGCATTTT
CASSQATGSWPQHF
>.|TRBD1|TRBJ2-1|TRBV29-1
TGCAGCGCTGCTACCGACAGGGACAATGAGCAGTTCTTC
CSAATDRDNEQFF
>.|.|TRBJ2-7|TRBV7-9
TGTGCCAGCAGCTTATCACATGGCGAGCAGTACTTC
CASSLSHGEQYF
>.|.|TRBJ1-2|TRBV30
TGTGCCTGGAGTGTAGAGGGTTATGGCTACACCTTC
CAWSVEGYGYTF
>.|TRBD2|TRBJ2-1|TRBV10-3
TGTGCCATCAGTGGGACTAGCGGAAACAATGAGCAGTTCTTC
CAISGTSGNNEQFF
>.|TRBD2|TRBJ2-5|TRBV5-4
TGTGCCAGCAGCTTGGGTCTAGCGGGGCAAGAGACCCAGTACTTC
CASSLGLAGQETQYF
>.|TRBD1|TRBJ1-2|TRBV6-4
TGTGCCAGCTCGCCGGGACAGGGAACGTCGGGCTACACCTTC
CASSPGQGTSGYTF
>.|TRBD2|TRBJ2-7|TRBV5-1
TGCGCCAGCAGCGGGACTAGCGGGGGCTCTTTACGGGAGCAGTACTTC
CASSGTSGGSLREQYF
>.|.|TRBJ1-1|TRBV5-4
TGTGCCAGCGAGGACATCCCGAACACTGAAGCTTTCTTT
CASEDIPNTEAFF
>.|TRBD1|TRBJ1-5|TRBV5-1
TGCGCCAGCAGCTTGGAACCGGGACAGGACAATCAGCCCCAGCATTTT
CASSLEPGQDNQPQHF
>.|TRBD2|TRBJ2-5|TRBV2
TGTGCCATCCCTGAGGGGACTAGCGGGAGTGCAGGAGAGACCCAGTACTTC
CAIPEGTSGSAGETQYF
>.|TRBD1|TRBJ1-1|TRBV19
TGTGCCAGTAGTAACCCGGGACAGCTCCATTCTAAAGCTTTCTTT
CASSNPGQLHSKAFF
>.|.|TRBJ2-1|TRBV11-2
TGTGCCAGCAGCTCCTTTGAGATGCCCTACAATGAGCAGTTCTTC
CASSSFEMPYNEQFF
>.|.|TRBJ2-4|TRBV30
TGTGCCTGGAGTAACGGAAACATTCAGTACTTC
CAWSNGNIQYF
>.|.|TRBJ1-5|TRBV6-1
TGTGCCAGCAGTGACGAGCAGCCCCAGCATTTT
CASSDEQPQHF
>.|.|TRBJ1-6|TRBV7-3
TGTGCCAGCAGCTTACAAAGGGGTTATAATTCACCCCTCCACTTT
CASSLQRGYNSPLHF
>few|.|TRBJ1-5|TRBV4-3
TGCGCCAGCAGCCAGGGGACGGGGGAGCCCCAGCATTTT
CASSQGTGEPQHF
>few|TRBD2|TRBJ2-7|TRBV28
TGTGCCAGCAGTTCAAGACTAGCGGGGTCTCCGGCGGGTGAGCAGTACTTC
CASSSRLAGSPAGEQYF
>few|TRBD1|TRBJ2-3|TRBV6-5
TGTGCCAGCAGCCCCAGGGGGCCAGATACGCAGTATTTT
CASSPRGPDTQYF
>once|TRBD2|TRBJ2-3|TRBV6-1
TGTGCCAGCAGTGAACTAGCGGGGGGTCTCCTTAGCACAGATACGCAGTATTTT
CASSELAGGLLSTDTQYF
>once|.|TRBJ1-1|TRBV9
TGTGCCAGCAAAGGAGGAGAGACTGAAGCTTTCTTT
CASKGGETEAFF
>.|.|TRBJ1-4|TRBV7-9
TGTTCCAGCAGCTTATCGCGGGCTGAAAAACTGTTTTTT
CSSSLSRAEKLFF
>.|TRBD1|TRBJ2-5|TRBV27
TGTGCCAGCAGTTTATTACAGGGGGCTAAAGAGACCCAGTACTTC
CASSLLQGAKETQYF
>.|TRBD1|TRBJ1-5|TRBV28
TGTGCCAGCAGTTCCGGGACAGGGATGTATTTT
CASSSGTGMYF
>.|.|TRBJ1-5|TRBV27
TGTGCCAGCAGTCCCATCAATCAGCCCCAGCATTTT
CASSPINQPQHF
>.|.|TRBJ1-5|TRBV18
TGTGCCAGCTCACCACCCTCAGGGGGCAATCAGCCCCAGCATTTT
CASSPPSGGNQPQHF
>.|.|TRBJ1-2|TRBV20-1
TGCAGTGCTAGAGATTTGAGCGGCTACACCTTC
CSARDLSGYTF
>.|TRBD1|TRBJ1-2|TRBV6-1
TGTGCCAGCAGTTGGGCTAGGACAGGCTATGGCTACACCTTC
CASSWARTGYGYTF
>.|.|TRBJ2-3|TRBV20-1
TGCAGTGCTCTCCGCACAGATACGCAGTATTTT
CSALRTDTQYF
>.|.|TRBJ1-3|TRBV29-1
TGCAGCGTTCAACTACAGATCGGGGTGGGAAACACCATATATTTT
CSVQLQIGVGNTIYF
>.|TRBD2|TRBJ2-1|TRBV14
TGTGCCAGCAGCCAAGGACTAGCGGGCTACACTAATGAGCAGTTCTTC
CASSQGLAGYTNEQFF
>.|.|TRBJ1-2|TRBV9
TGTGCCAGCAGCGCCCAAGAACAGGGTGGGGGCCACTATGGCTACACCTTC
CASSAQEQGGGHYGYTF
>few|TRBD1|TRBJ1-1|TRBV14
TGTGCCAGCAGCCAAGATAGAGGTCCGGGACAGCGGAACACTGAAGCTTTCTTT
CASSQDRGPGQRNTEAFF